This T cell receptor (beta chain) originates from a study of PD-1 blockade in classical Hodgkin lymphoma. Across the whole study: The patients were dosed with nivolumab 3 mg/kg, infused intravenously every 2 weeks.

The time point denotes: cycle 4 day 1 (C4D1), after less than 7 weeks of nivolumab. Relapse after autologous stem cell transplantation occurred in every patient, and brentuximab vedotin exposure varied. Complete response, partial response or progressive disease made up the best responses. This clone was recorded a few times. Its target is not known. Study results and caveats: Exclusion was applied to patients who started nivolumab under 1 year after ASCT. Why the repertoires differ is still unclear, perhaps disease activity or prior therapy.

The repertoire was sequenced with immunoSEQ multiplex PCR; TCRdb's copy has only in-frame clones and lacks some. The sample has roughly 50,000 clones; 90% are singletons. The V gene's germline CDR1 is SGDLS and CDR2 YYNGEE. V lost 3 bases to trimming and J lost 5 bases; unmatched junction nucleotides: 13. This CDR3 has 16 amino acids. This specimen was peripheral blood mononuclear cells (PBMCs), taken before the fourth cycle of nivolumab. This TCR came from a human donor with classical Hodgkin lymphoma. The chain links TRBV9 to TRBJ1-1; 7 bases are a match to TRBD1. The CDR3 loop reads CASSGQGRLPETEAFF. The CDR3 coding sequence is TGTGCCAGCAGCGGACAGGGACGGCTACCGGAGACTGAAGCTTTCTTT.